The rows below give T cell receptor beta chains drawn from one sample of a study of beta chain features in type 1 diabetes. Produced via immunoSEQ multiplex PCR; TCRdb's table is partial and in-frame only. This table holds some 150,000 clones, about 7% found once. The specimen was central memory CD4+ T cells from blood. Receptor source: a woman aged 25 to 45 in good health. CDR3s include the opening cysteine and the closing phenylalanine or tryptophan. D genes are given only for firm matches. Not every row has a clone size; where given, it reads once, few, many or a size class.

cdr3_nt	cdr3_aa	d_call	v_call	clone_size	j_call
TGTGCCAGCAGGCCGGACAGGGGCCATATAGGCAATCAGCCCCAGCATTTT	CASRPDRGHIGNQPQHF	TRBD1	TRBV28	NA	TRBJ1-5
TGCGCCAGCAGTGATCCCGCTAGCGGGAGGGATGAGCAGTTCTTC	CASSDPASGRDEQFF	TRBD2	TRBV10-2	few	TRBJ2-1
TGCAGCTACTCAAGCGGGAGGAGCTCCTACAATGAGCAGTTCTTC	CSYSSGRSSYNEQFF	TRBD2	TRBV29-1	many	TRBJ2-1
TGTGCCAGCAGTTTAGACAGGGCCAGCAATCAGCCCCAGCATTTT	CASSLDRASNQPQHF	TRBD1	TRBV27	NA	TRBJ1-5
TGTGCCATCTGGGACAGGGGTATGAGCACTGAAGCTTTCTTT	CAIWDRGMSTEAFF	TRBD1	TRBV10-3	few	TRBJ1-1
TGTGCCAGCTCAGCCGGACTAGCGGGTTCCTACGAGCAGTACTTC	CASSAGLAGSYEQYF	TRBD2	TRBV18	NA	TRBJ2-7
TGTGCCAGCGCGGGGACAGCTATCAATCAGCCCCAGCATTTT	CASAGTAINQPQHF	TRBD1	TRBV25-1	NA	TRBJ1-5
TGTGCCAGCAGCGGAGCGGGAGACACGCAGTATTTT	CASSGAGDTQYF	TRBD2	TRBV11-1	NA	TRBJ2-3
TGTGCCAGCAGCCCCACTAGCGGCGAATACAATGAGCAGTTCTTC	CASSPTSGEYNEQFF	TRBD2	TRBV11-3	once	TRBJ2-1
TGCAGCGTTAGACAGGGGAGGGCTTTCTTT	CSVRQGRAFF	TRBD1	TRBV29-1	many	TRBJ1-1
TGTGCCAGCAGTGCTGACAGGAATCAGCCCCAGCATTTT	CASSADRNQPQHF	NA	TRBV25-1	NA	TRBJ1-5
TGTGCCAGCAGCCAAGATCATCGGCGGAGCACCTACAATGAGCAGTTCTTC	CASSQDHRRSTYNEQFF	NA	TRBV4-2	NA	TRBJ2-1
TGTGCCAGCAGCTTAGGTCCGTCAGAAGAGACCCAGTACTTC	CASSLGPSEETQYF	NA	TRBV7-2	NA	TRBJ2-5
TGCAGTGCTGGCGGTAACAATGAGCAGTTCTTC	CSAGGNNEQFF	NA	TRBV20-1	NA	TRBJ2-1
TGTGCCAGCAGCACAGGACAATCAGGGGATAACACCATATATTTT	CASSTGQSGDNTIYF	NA	TRBV2	few	TRBJ1-3
TGTGCCAGCAGCGTAGGGCGGGTCTCCTACGAGCAGTACTTC	CASSVGRVSYEQYF	NA	TRBV9	many	TRBJ2-7
TGTGCCAGCAGCTCGGGAGGTAGCTCCTACAATGAGCAGTTCTTC	CASSSGGSSYNEQFF	TRBD2	TRBV9	NA	TRBJ2-1
TGTGCCAGCAATGGAGGGGCCGGCAATCAGCCCCAGCATTTT	CASNGGAGNQPQHF	NA	TRBV6-1	few	TRBJ1-5
TGTGCCAGCAGCGCCGGGACTAGTACCGGGGAGCAGTTCTTC	CASSAGTSTGEQFF	TRBD2	TRBV7-3	few	TRBJ2-1
TGCGCCAGCAGCGACCGGACAGGGCTCTACGAGCAGTACTTC	CASSDRTGLYEQYF	TRBD1	TRBV5-1	few	TRBJ2-7
TGTGCCAGCAGCTCCACTAGCAATGAGCAGTTCTTC	CASSSTSNEQFF	NA	TRBV7-9	NA	TRBJ2-1
TGTGCCAGCAGCTTAGTCCCCAGGGGGCACGGGGAGCTGTTTTTT	CASSLVPRGHGELFF	TRBD1	TRBV11-2	NA	TRBJ2-2
TGTGCCAGCAGCCTTCGGGAGAAAAAGGGTTTCCCTGAAGCTTTCTTT	CASSLREKKGFPEAFF	NA	TRBV21-1	few	TRBJ1-1
TGTGCCAGCAGCTCCGGGGGAGGGACGCGTGGCTACACCTTC	CASSSGGGTRGYTF	NA	TRBV11-2	NA	TRBJ1-2
TGTGCCAGCAGCCAGGGACAGGGTGTTATTGGAAACACCATATATTTT	CASSQGQGVIGNTIYF	TRBD1	TRBV5-6	few	TRBJ1-3
TGTGCCAGCAGTTATGGGGTAGCGGGAGGGAACATTCAGTACTTC	CASSYGVAGGNIQYF	TRBD2	TRBV6-5	few	TRBJ2-4
TGTGCCAGCAGTTTTAATGCGGGGTCCTACGAGCAGTACTTC	CASSFNAGSYEQYF	NA	TRBV6-5	few	TRBJ2-7
TGTGCCAGCAGCTTAGGGCTAGCGGAGAACAATGAGCAGTTCTTC	CASSLGLAENNEQFF	TRBD2	TRBV7-9	NA	TRBJ2-1
TGTGCCAGCAGTTTTATTAGCACCGGGGAGCTGTTTTTT	CASSFISTGELFF	NA	TRBV28	NA	TRBJ2-2
TGTGCCAGCAGTGGCCGGGACAGGGGGAGAGAGCAGTACTTC	CASSGRDRGREQYF	TRBD1	TRBV6-5	NA	TRBJ2-7
TGTGCCAGCAGCCAACACGGGAGGAATCAGCCCCAGCATTTT	CASSQHGRNQPQHF	NA	TRBV27	few	TRBJ1-5
TGTGCCAGCAGCCAAAGGACTAGCGACTACAATGAGCAGTTCTTC	CASSQRTSDYNEQFF	TRBD2	TRBV4-2	few	TRBJ2-1
TGTGCCAGCAGCCCCCACGGGTATGGCTACACCTTC	CASSPHGYGYTF	NA	TRBV9	many	TRBJ1-2
TGCGCCAGCAGCCTGCTAGCGGGATCGAACACCGGGGAGCTGTTTTTT	CASSLLAGSNTGELFF	TRBD2	TRBV5-1	NA	TRBJ2-2
TGTGCCAGCAGCCAACAGGGCCCCCCCGGGGAGCTGTTTTTT	CASSQQGPPGELFF	NA	TRBV7-3	few	TRBJ2-2
TGTGCCAGCAGTACACAGGGGGCAGTCAAAAAGACCCAGTACTTC	CASSTQGAVKKTQYF	TRBD1	TRBV6-5	few	TRBJ2-5
TGTGCCAGCAGTAGGGGCAGACAAGAGACCCAGTACTTC	CASSRGRQETQYF	NA	TRBV7-2	NA	TRBJ2-5
TGTGCCAGCAGTTATATCAGGGGCCATGAGCAGTTCTTC	CASSYIRGHEQFF	NA	TRBV7-2	few	TRBJ2-1
TGCGCCAGCAGCCACGGACTAGCGGGAGGGCCCGGACAAGAGACCCAGTACTTC	CASSHGLAGGPGQETQYF	TRBD2	TRBV4-1	few	TRBJ2-5
TGTGCCATCAGTCCACAGACAGGGGTTACTGAAGCTTTCTTT	CAISPQTGVTEAFF	TRBD1	TRBV10-3	few	TRBJ1-1
TGTGCCAGCAGCCCCCGACTTCGGGATACGCAGTATTTT	CASSPRLRDTQYF	NA	TRBV6-5	NA	TRBJ2-3
TGTGCCAGCAGCTTACGAGGCAATCAGCCCCAGCATTTT	CASSLRGNQPQHF	NA	TRBV7-2	few	TRBJ1-5
TGCGCCAGCAGCCGCGCGGGGAGGACGTACGAGCAGTACTTC	CASSRAGRTYEQYF	NA	TRBV4-3	few	TRBJ2-7
TGTGCCAGCAGCCGGGACAGCTACTACGAGCAGTACTTC	CASSRDSYYEQYF	TRBD1	TRBV5-5	NA	TRBJ2-7
TGTGCCAGTAGTTCGGCGGGGAACACAGATACGCAGTATTTT	CASSSAGNTDTQYF	NA	TRBV19	NA	TRBJ2-3
TGTGCCAGCAGCGTAGAGGGACAGGGGCTGCGGGAGCAGTACTTC	CASSVEGQGLREQYF	TRBD1	TRBV9	NA	TRBJ2-7
TGTGCCAGCTCCCCATCGGGACTAGCGATAGTGCACTTC	CASSPSGLAIVHF	TRBD2	TRBV18	many	TRBJ2-5
TGTGCCAGCAGCCAGCGGACTAGCGGGAGGAGCTCCTACAATGAGCAGTTCTTC	CASSQRTSGRSSYNEQFF	TRBD2	TRBV14	few	TRBJ2-1
TGCAGCGTTCGGGGGGGCCAAGAGACCCAGTACTTC	CSVRGGQETQYF	TRBD2	TRBV29-1	NA	TRBJ2-5
TGTGCCAGCTCACCAGAGATCGGAGAGACCCAGTACTTC	CASSPEIGETQYF	NA	TRBV18	NA	TRBJ2-5
TGTGCCAGCAGCTTAGAATGGACAGCCTACGAGCAGTACTTC	CASSLEWTAYEQYF	NA	TRBV7-2	NA	TRBJ2-7
TGTGCCAGCAGTTTTAGCGGGAGTGTCACCGGGGAGCTGTTTTTT	CASSFSGSVTGELFF	TRBD2	TRBV28	NA	TRBJ2-2
TGTGCCAGCAGCCCCTTTCGAGCGGGAGCTGGGAATGAGCAGTTCTTC	CASSPFRAGAGNEQFF	TRBD2	TRBV11-2	NA	TRBJ2-1